This T cell receptor (beta chain) was retrieved from a study of blood T cell repertoires in COVID-19. Study-level background: Italy, Spain and the United States were the sources of the convalescent and acute COVID-19 samples. T cells, B-cell-depleted T cells, or PBMCs provided the cDNA or gDNA that served as material.

Study processing details: Counts of nucleated cells, estimated from reference gene primer amplification, were obtained. Libraries were prepared by immunoSEQ multiplex PCR; TCRdb keeps only in-frame clonotypes and omits some of them. That table is the source of V, J and clone size, and D and trimming were worked out from the DNA. The sample consists of about 80,000 clones, 70% to 80% of them appearing once. Trimming took off 6 bases at V and 7 bases at J, with 16 bases between the two ends. The CDR3 extends over 14 amino acids. The V gene's germline CDR1 is MDHEN and CDR2 SYDVKM. The sequenced sample consisted of peripheral blood. The origin of this receptor is a man in his 70s with active or convalescent COVID-19. V usage is TRBV28 and J usage is TRBJ1-3, with D possibly being TRBD1 (6 bases). The CDR3 loop reads CASSTGIPRNTIYF. For the CDR3, the DNA is TGTGCCAGCAGCACAGGGATTCCAAGGAACACCATATATTTT.